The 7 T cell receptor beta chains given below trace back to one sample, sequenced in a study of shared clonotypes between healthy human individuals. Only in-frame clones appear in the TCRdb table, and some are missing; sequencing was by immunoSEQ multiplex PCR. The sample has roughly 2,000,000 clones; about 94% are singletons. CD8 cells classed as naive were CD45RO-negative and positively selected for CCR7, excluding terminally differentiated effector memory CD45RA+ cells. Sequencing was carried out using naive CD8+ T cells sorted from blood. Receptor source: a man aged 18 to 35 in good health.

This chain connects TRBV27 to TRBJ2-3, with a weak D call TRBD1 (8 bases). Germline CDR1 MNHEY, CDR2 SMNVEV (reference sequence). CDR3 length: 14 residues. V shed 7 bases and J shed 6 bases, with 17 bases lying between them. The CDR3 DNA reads TGTGCCAGCAACCACAGGGGGGGATCTGATACGCAGTATTTT. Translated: CASNHRGGSDTQYF.

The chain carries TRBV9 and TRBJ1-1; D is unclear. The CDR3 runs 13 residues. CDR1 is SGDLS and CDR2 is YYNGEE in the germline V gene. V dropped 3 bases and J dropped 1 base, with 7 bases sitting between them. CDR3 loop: CASSDEPNTEAFF. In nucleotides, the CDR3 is TGTGCCAGCAGCGATGAACCGAACACTGAAGCTTTCTTT.

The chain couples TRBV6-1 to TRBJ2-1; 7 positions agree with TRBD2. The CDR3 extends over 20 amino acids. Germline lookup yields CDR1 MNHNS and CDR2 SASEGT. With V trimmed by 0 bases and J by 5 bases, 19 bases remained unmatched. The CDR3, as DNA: TGTGCCAGCAGTGAAGCGCTGAGGGTCCCACTAGCGCCTGGGCACAATGAGCAGTTCTTC. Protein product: CASSEALRVPLAPGHNEQFF.

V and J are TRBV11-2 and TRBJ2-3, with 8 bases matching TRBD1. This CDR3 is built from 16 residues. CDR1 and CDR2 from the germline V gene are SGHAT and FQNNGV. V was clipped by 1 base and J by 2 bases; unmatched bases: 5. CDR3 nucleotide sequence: TGTGCCAGCAGCTTAGTTGCGACAGGGGACACAGATACGCAGTATTTT. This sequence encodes CASSLVATGDTDTQYF.

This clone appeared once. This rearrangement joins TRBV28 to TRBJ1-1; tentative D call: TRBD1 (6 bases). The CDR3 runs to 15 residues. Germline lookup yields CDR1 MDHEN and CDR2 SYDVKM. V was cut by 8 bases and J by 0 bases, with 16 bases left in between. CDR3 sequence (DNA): TGTGCCAGCTGGGGCCCTCAGGGGATGAACACTGAAGCTTTCTTT. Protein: CASWGPQGMNTEAFF.

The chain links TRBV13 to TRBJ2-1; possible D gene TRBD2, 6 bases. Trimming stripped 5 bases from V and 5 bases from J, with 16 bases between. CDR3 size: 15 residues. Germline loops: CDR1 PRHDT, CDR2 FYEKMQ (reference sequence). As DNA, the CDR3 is TGTGCCAGCAGCCTGCATGGGGGGATAAACAATGAGCAGTTCTTC. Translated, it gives CASSLHGGINNEQFF. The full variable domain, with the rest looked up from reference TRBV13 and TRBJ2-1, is AAGVIQSPRHLIKEKRETATLKCYPIPRHDTVYWYQQGPGQDPQFLISFYEKMQSDKGSIPDRFSAQQFSDYHSELNMSSLELGDSALYFCASSLHGGINNEQFFGPGTRLTVL.

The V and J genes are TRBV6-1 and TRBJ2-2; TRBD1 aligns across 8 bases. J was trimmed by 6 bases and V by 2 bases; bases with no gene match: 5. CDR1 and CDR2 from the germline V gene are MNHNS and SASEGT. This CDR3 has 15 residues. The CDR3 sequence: CASSEMTGEAGELFF. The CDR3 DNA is TGTGCCAGCAGTGAAATGACAGGGGAAGCCGGGGAGCTGTTTTTT.